A selection of T cell receptor beta chains follows, all from one sample in a study of post-analysis software for immune sequencing data. TCRdb recomputed calls from the PCR reads with MiXCR, one row per CDR3 protein. The sample shows 750,000 to 950,000 distinct CDR3 sequences, 53% of them seen only once. Sequences were obtained from blood. These TCRs come from a girl aged 10-17 years with multiple sclerosis. The CDR3 runs from the conserved cysteine through the conserved F or W. Fields, in order: J gene, clone size, D gene, V gene, CDR3 protein, CDR3 DNA. A D gene is named only where the DNA matches it firmly. Rows give clone size only sometimes, using once, few, many, or a class for an expanded clone.

TRBJ2-7 | NA | TRBD2 | TRBV20-1 | CSAPSESGRLYEQYF | TGCAGTGCTCCCTCAGAAAGCGGGAGACTCTACGAGCAGTACTTC
TRBJ2-3 | once | TRBD2 | TRBV6-1 | CASSELSGGETDTQYF | TGTGCCAGCAGTGAACTTAGCGGGGGGGAAACAGATACGCAGTATTTT
TRBJ2-3 | NA | NA | TRBV29-1 | CNILGTVYQDTQYF | TGCAATATCCTAGGGACGGTCTACCAGGATACGCAGTATTTT
TRBJ2-1 | NA | NA | TRBV5-8 | CASNDREPTQFF | TGTGCCAGCAACGACCGCGAACCCACTCAGTTCTTC
TRBJ2-1 | few | NA | TRBV29-1 | CSVVRVGEQFF | TGCAGCGTTGTCAGGGTGGGGGAGCAGTTCTTC
TRBJ1-2 | many | NA | TRBV3-1 | CASSQEPKGNYGYTF | TGTGCCAGCAGCCAGGAACCTAAAGGAAACTATGGCTACACCTTC
TRBJ2-3 | NA | TRBD1 | TRBV7-2 | CASSPTGDLTDTQYF | TGTGCCAGCAGCCCGACAGGGGACCTCACAGATACGCAGTATTTT
TRBJ2-3 | few | NA | TRBV29-1 | CSTPVGIDTQYF | TGCAGCACCCCAGTGGGAATAGATACGCAGTATTTT
TRBJ2-2 | NA | NA | TRBV12-3/TRBV12-4 | CASSFRGAPTGELFF | TGTGCCAGCAGTTTCCGGGGGGCGCCCACCGGGGAGCTGTTTTTT
TRBJ2-6 | NA | NA | TRBV7-3 | CASSFVYSGANVLTF | TGTGCCAGCAGCTTTGTTTACTCTGGGGCCAACGTCCTGACTTTC
TRBJ2-7 | many | TRBD1 | TRBV6-5 | CASRRGTGVFYEQYF | TGTGCCAGCAGGCGAGGGACAGGGGTTTTCTACGAGCAGTACTTC
TRBJ2-1 | NA | TRBD2 | TRBV20-1 | CSARVLAGVGDEQFF | TGCAGTGCTAGAGTTCTAGCGGGAGTAGGGGATGAGCAGTTCTTC
TRBJ2-7 | NA | NA | TRBV29-1 | CSVGQHYSYEQYF | TGCAGCGTTGGTCAGCACTACTCCTACGAGCAGTACTTC
TRBJ2-7 | few | TRBD1 | TRBV6-6 | CASSLQGQSYEQYF | TGTGCCAGCAGTCTCCAGGGACAGTCCTACGAGCAGTACTTC
TRBJ2-3 | NA | TRBD2 | TRBV29-1 | CSVLGAGGSTDTQYF | TGCAGCGTTTTAGGGGCGGGAGGTAGCACAGATACGCAGTATTTT
TRBJ1-2 | few | TRBD1 | TRBV6-1 | CASSEGQHYGYTF | TGTGCCAGCAGTGAGGGACAGCACTATGGCTACACCTTC
TRBJ2-1 | NA | TRBD2 | TRBV20-1 | CSARVLGTSGSEQFF | TGCAGTGCTAGGGTCCTCGGGACTAGCGGGAGTGAGCAGTTCTTC
TRBJ1-1 | few | TRBD1 | TRBV12-3/TRBV12-4 | CASSPAPGTATEAFF | TGTGCCAGCAGTCCCGCACCCGGGACAGCCACTGAAGCTTTCTTT
TRBJ2-5 | NA | TRBD1 | TRBV28 | CASSSVPSGGQRTQYF | TGTGCCAGCAGCTCAGTCCCGTCAGGGGGTCAACGGACCCAGTACTTC
TRBJ2-5 | NA | NA | TRBV6-6 | CASSYGSLETQYF | TGTGCCAGCAGTTACGGATCCCTTGAGACCCAGTACTTC
TRBJ2-5 | NA | NA | TRBV5-5 | CASSLLDGWGAQYF | TGTGCCAGCAGCTTGCTCGACGGGTGGGGGGCCCAGTACTTC
TRBJ2-5 | few | TRBD2 | TRBV5-1 | CASSLMAGVGETQYF | TGCGCCAGCAGCTTGATGGCGGGAGTAGGGGAGACCCAGTACTTC
TRBJ2-5 | NA | NA | TRBV7-3 | CASSLIGLSRETQYF | TGTGCCAGCAGCTTAATTGGGCTATCACGGGAGACCCAGTACTTC
TRBJ1-2 | few | TRBD1 | TRBV29-1 | CSGSDRFNYGYTF | TGCAGCGGGTCGGACAGGTTTAACTATGGCTACACCTTC